This is a list of T cell receptor beta chains from one sample in a study of T cell responses to AZD1222 COVID-19 vaccine. Clones were sequenced by immunoSEQ multiplex PCR, and TCRdb holds only the in-frame ones, with some missing. The repertoire holds 100,000 to 130,000 clones, with around 84% as singletons. Material: peripheral blood, obtained on day 0 of AZD1222 vaccination. The receptors were sampled from an adult in good health. The CDR3 runs from the conserved cysteine through the conserved F or W. Each record gives: CDR3 DNA, CDR3 protein, V gene, clone size, D gene, J gene. The D gene is left open where the match is weak. Rows may omit the clone size; those that give it use once, few, many or a size class.

TGTGCCAGTAGTTCGACAGGGAGCTCCTACAATGAGCAGTTCTTC | CASSSTGSSYNEQFF | TRBV19 | NA | TRBD1 | TRBJ2-1
TGTGCCACCAGCAGAGTTGGGGGGACAAACTCCTACAATGAGCAGTTCTTC | CATSRVGGTNSYNEQFF | TRBV15 | NA | NA | TRBJ2-1
TGCGCCAGCAGCTTGTGGACCCCCGGGGGAGCTTCTGGAAACACCATATATTTT | CASSLWTPGGASGNTIYF | TRBV5-1 | NA | NA | TRBJ1-3
TGTGCCAGCAGCCGGACAGGCTCTGGAAACACCATATATTTT | CASSRTGSGNTIYF | TRBV9 | NA | TRBD1 | TRBJ1-3
TGTGCCAGCAGCTTAGCCCCTGGCTCCTACAATGAGCAGTTCTTC | CASSLAPGSYNEQFF | TRBV11-2 | NA | NA | TRBJ2-1
TGTGCCAGTAGTATAGCAGCCGGGTCCGCCATGAACACTGAAGCTTTCTTT | CASSIAAGSAMNTEAFF | TRBV19 | NA | NA | TRBJ1-1
TGTGCCAGCAGCTTAGCGGGGGGGGCTTACGAGCAGTACTTC | CASSLAGGAYEQYF | TRBV5-6 | NA | TRBD2 | TRBJ2-7
TGTGCCAGCAGCCCGGGACAGGGCTCTCAGTCACCCCTCCACTTT | CASSPGQGSQSPLHF | TRBV7-2 | NA | TRBD1 | TRBJ1-6
TGTGCCAGCTTGGTCGGACAGCAAAGAGGGACCCAGTACTTC | CASLVGQQRGTQYF | TRBV2 | once | NA | TRBJ2-5
TGTGCCAGCGGGCGGACAGTGAAAACCGGGGAGCTGTTTTTT | CASGRTVKTGELFF | TRBV6-5 | NA | NA | TRBJ2-2
TGTGCCAGCAGTGAACAGACAGGGGGATCCTCTGGAAACACCATATATTTT | CASSEQTGGSSGNTIYF | TRBV6-1 | NA | TRBD1 | TRBJ1-3
TGTGCCAGCAGCCCAACGACACTTAACTATGGCTACACCTTC | CASSPTTLNYGYTF | TRBV4-2 | NA | NA | TRBJ1-2
TGTGCCAGCAGCTTAGAGTGGGCAGCAACTAATGAAAAACTGTTTTTT | CASSLEWAATNEKLFF | TRBV7-8 | NA | NA | TRBJ1-4
TGTGCCAGCAGCGCCCTATGGACAGAAAATGAGCAGTTCTTC | CASSALWTENEQFF | TRBV9 | NA | NA | TRBJ2-1
TGTGCCAGCAGCCAAGTCACAGCAAACACTGAAGCTTTCTTT | CASSQVTANTEAFF | TRBV3-1/TRBV3-2 | NA | NA | TRBJ1-1
TGTGCCAGCAGGCCCGGGACTTCAAATCAGCCCCAGCATTTT | CASRPGTSNQPQHF | TRBV6-1 | once | NA | TRBJ1-5
TGTGCCTGGAGCCCCCCCTCCTACGAGCAGTACTTC | CAWSPPSYEQYF | TRBV30 | NA | NA | TRBJ2-7
TGTGCCAGCAGCACATATAATTCACCCCTCCACTTT | CASSTYNSPLHF | TRBV11-2 | NA | NA | TRBJ1-6
TGTGCCAGCAGCTTAGGGCAGGGGACGGGGCGGAATTCACCCCTCCACTTT | CASSLGQGTGRNSPLHF | TRBV7-2 | NA | NA | TRBJ1-6
TGCGCCAGCAGCCCCCCATCGGGCGATGGTGGCTACACCTTC | CASSPPSGDGGYTF | TRBV4-1 | NA | NA | TRBJ1-2
TGTGCCAGTAGGGACAGCGATCAGCCCCAGCATTTT | CASRDSDQPQHF | TRBV19 | once | NA | TRBJ1-5
TGTGCCAGCAGCTTAGAGGAGGGTGGCCCCACTGAAGCTTTCTTT | CASSLEEGGPTEAFF | TRBV6-5 | once | NA | TRBJ1-1